This is a list of T cell receptor beta chains from one sample in a study of blood T cells in healthy people across ages. Using its own MiXCR run on the 5' RACE reads, TCRdb lists one record per CDR3 protein. The data hold 1.5 million to 2 million distinct CDR3 sequences, with less than 50% observed a single time. The sequencing input was blood. These receptors all come from a woman in her thirties or forties in good health. Each CDR3 is given with its conserved first and last residue. A D gene is named only where the DNA matches it firmly. Clone sizes are given selectively: once, few, many, or a class where the clone is expanded.

v_gene	j_gene	len	abundance	d_gene	CDR3aa	CDR3nt
TRBV6-5	TRBJ2-1	14	-	TRBD1	CASSNGQVYNEQFF	TGTGCCAGCAGTAACGGACAGGTATACAATGAGCAGTTCTTC
TRBV7-2	TRBJ2-5	17	-	-	CASSLKSARGPGGTQYF	TGTGCCAGCAGCTTAAAATCGGCCAGGGGTCCCGGTGGGACCCAGTACTTC
TRBV12-3/TRBV12-4	TRBJ2-1	14	few	TRBD1	CASSLRRGPDEQFF	TGTGCCAGCAGTTTACGCAGGGGGCCCGATGAGCAGTTCTTC
TRBV9	TRBJ2-3	17	few	-	CASSVALRGLFTDTQYF	TGTGCCAGCAGCGTAGCTCTCCGGGGGCTATTCACAGATACGCAGTATTTT
TRBV5-5	TRBJ2-3	13	-	-	CACSFAYTDTQYF	TGTGCCTGCAGCTTTGCTTACACAGATACGCAGTATTTT
TRBV12-3/TRBV12-4	TRBJ2-5	18	few	TRBD2	CASSLRTSGGAMGETQYF	TGTGCCAGCAGTCTCAGGACTAGCGGGGGGGCGATGGGCGAGACCCAGTACTTC
TRBV20-1	TRBJ2-2	14	-	-	CSARDLRGVGELFF	TGCAGTGCTAGAGATCTCAGGGGGGTCGGGGAGCTGTTTTTT
TRBV12-3/TRBV12-4	TRBJ2-3	13	-	-	CASSHLGVDTQYF	TGTGCCAGCAGTCATCTGGGGGTCGATACGCAGTATTTT
TRBV24-1	TRBJ2-3	20	-	TRBD2	CATSGRTSGGLNIGRDTQYF	TGTGCCACCAGTGGCCGGACTAGCGGGGGTCTAAATATTGGTCGTGATACGCAGTATTTT
TRBV12-3/TRBV12-4	TRBJ1-4	16	once	-	CASRQRTGTVNEKLFF	TGTGCCAGCAGACAAAGGACCGGGACGGTTAATGAAAAACTGTTTTTT
TRBV7-6	TRBJ2-6	21	-	TRBD1	CASSLLPPTGNLPSGANVLTF	TGTGCCAGCAGCTTACTCCCGCCGACAGGGAATTTACCTTCTGGGGCCAACGTCCTGACTTTC
TRBV5-1	TRBJ2-3	17	-	-	CASSLGLVAASTDTQYF	TGCGCCAGCAGCTTGGGATTGGTGGCAGCTAGCACAGATACGCAGTATTTT
TRBV6-5	TRBJ1-2	15	few	-	CASSDRPGAEYGYTF	TGTGCCAGCAGTGACAGGCCGGGGGCGGAGTATGGCTACACCTTC
TRBV7-2	TRBJ2-3	13	few	-	CASQGGSTDTQYF	TGTGCCAGTCAGGGGGGTAGCACAGATACGCAGTATTTT
TRBV4-3	TRBJ1-6	16	-	TRBD1	CTSSRGAGTVNSPLHF	TGCACCAGCAGCCGAGGGGCCGGGACAGTCAATTCACCCCTCCACTTT
TRBV6-5	TRBJ2-7	16	few	-	CASSYSLIGGIDEQYF	TGTGCCAGCAGTTACTCGTTGATCGGGGGAATCGACGAGCAGTACTTC
TRBV28	TRBJ1-4	13	-	-	CATARQGNEKLFF	TGTGCCACCGCGAGGCAGGGAAATGAAAAACTGTTTTTT
TRBV6-5	TRBJ2-7	14	-	-	CASSYGLGVTEQYF	TGTGCCAGCAGTTACGGATTAGGGGTCACCGAGCAGTACTTC
TRBV20-1	TRBJ2-5	15	-	-	CSARDPFNSRETQYF	TGCAGTGCTAGAGATCCATTTAATAGCCGGGAGACCCAGTACTTC
TRBV3-1	TRBJ2-1	12	-	TRBD2	CASSLAGNFQFF	TGTGCCAGCAGTCTAGCGGGGAATTTTCAGTTCTTC
TRBV6-2/TRBV6-3	TRBJ2-7	15	-	TRBD2	CASSYDGLAGYEQYF	TGTGCCAGCAGTTACGATGGACTAGCGGGATACGAGCAGTACTTC
TRBV5-1	TRBJ2-1	16	-	-	CASSSAGPPAYNEQFF	TGCGCCAGCAGCTCGGCCGGACCCCCGGCGTACAATGAGCAGTTCTTC
TRBV28	TRBJ2-7	16	-	TRBD1	CASSLFRQGIPCEQYF	TGTGCCAGCAGTTTATTTCGACAGGGGATCCCCTGCGAGCAGTACTTC
TRBV28	TRBJ2-3	17	few	TRBD2	CASSPSGGGMTSDTQYF	TGTGCCAGCAGTCCGTCTGGGGGGGGAATGACCTCGGATACGCAGTATTTT
TRBV6-6	TRBJ1-1	17	-	-	CASNDPRGGRGPTEAFF	TGTGCCAGCAACGACCCAAGGGGCGGCCGGGGGCCCACTGAAGCTTTCTTT
TRBV20-1	TRBJ2-5	12	few	-	CSRRRVQETQYF	TGCAGTAGAAGAAGGGTACAAGAGACCCAGTACTTC
TRBV3-1	TRBJ2-5	16	-	TRBD1	CASSQEGTGIEETQYF	TGTGCCAGCAGCCAAGAGGGGACAGGGATTGAAGAGACCCAGTACTTC
TRBV20-1	TRBJ2-3	15	-	-	CSARDLTVNTDTQYF	TGCAGTGCTAGGGACCTAACTGTCAACACAGATACGCAGTATTTT
TRBV27	TRBJ1-6	17	-	TRBD1	CASSDPGQGWANSPLHF	TGTGCCAGCAGTGATCCGGGACAGGGGTGGGCGAATTCACCCCTCCACTTT
TRBV4-1	TRBJ2-1	18	-	TRBD2	CASSQDRTSGAADNEQFF	TGCGCCAGCAGCCAAGATCGGACTAGCGGGGCCGCGGACAATGAGCAGTTCTTC
TRBV28	TRBJ1-5	14	once	TRBD1	CASDEQGARQPQHF	TGTGCCAGCGATGAACAGGGGGCCAGGCAGCCCCAGCATTTT
TRBV6-2/TRBV6-3	TRBJ2-5	16	-	TRBD2	CASSYQRAGLQETQYF	TGTGCCAGCAGTTACCAAAGAGCGGGACTCCAAGAGACCCAGTACTTC
TRBV5-1	TRBJ2-1	16	-	TRBD1	CASSLGTGPYTYEQFF	TGCGCCAGCAGCTTGGGGACAGGGCCCTATACCTATGAGCAGTTCTTC
TRBV12-3/TRBV12-4	TRBJ2-3	15	-	-	CASSLRTGSPDTQYF	TGTGCCAGCAGTTTGAGGACCGGGTCACCAGATACGCAGTATTTT
TRBV4-3	TRBJ2-3	13	few	-	CASSQSTGDTQYF	TGCGCCAGCAGCCAGAGCACGGGAGATACGCAGTATTTT
TRBV9	TRBJ2-5	15	-	TRBD2	CASSVAGLVRETQYF	TGTGCCAGCAGCGTAGCGGGACTAGTTCGGGAGACCCAGTACTTC
TRBV4-1	TRBJ1-5	16	-	TRBD1	CASSQVPGQSNQPQHF	TGCGCCAGCAGCCAAGTACCGGGACAGAGCAATCAGCCCCAGCATTTT
TRBV7-2	TRBJ2-5	16	many	TRBD2	CASSLQGTSGQETQYF	TGTGCCAGCAGCTTACAGGGAACTAGCGGGCAAGAGACCCAGTACTTC
TRBV7-3	TRBJ2-6	19	-	TRBD2	CASSLTGLAGSSGANVLTF	TGTGCCAGCAGCTTAACGGGACTAGCGGGGAGCTCTGGGGCCAACGTCCTGACTTTC
TRBV20-1	TRBJ2-5	17	-	TRBD2	CSAWRHTSGGNQETQYF	TGCAGTGCTTGGAGACATACTAGCGGGGGAAACCAAGAGACCCAGTACTTC
TRBV4-1	TRBJ2-7	16	-	-	CASSQPTGDGYYEQYF	TGCGCCAGCAGCCAACCCACCGGGGACGGATACTACGAGCAGTACTTC
TRBV20-1	TRBJ2-3	15	few	-	CSARDPGHVTDTQYF	TGCAGTGCTAGAGACCCGGGTCACGTGACGGATACGCAGTATTTT
TRBV12-3/TRBV12-4	TRBJ2-1	16	few	-	CASSPRGIGDNNEQFF	TGTGCCAGCAGTCCCCGAGGTATAGGGGACAACAATGAGCAGTTCTTC
TRBV7-9	TRBJ2-5	13	once	TRBD1	CASSPPGQATQYF	TGTGCCAGCAGCCCGCCGGGACAGGCGACCCAGTACTTC
TRBV20-1	TRBJ1-2	13	few	TRBD1	CSAPQTGDYGYTF	TGCAGTGCCCCTCAGACAGGGGACTATGGCTACACCTTC
TRBV5-1	TRBJ2-1	17	once	TRBD1	CASSLRTGAPSYNEQFF	TGCGCCAGCAGCCTGCGGACAGGGGCGCCCTCCTACAATGAGCAGTTCTTC
TRBV6-5	TRBJ1-6	15	-	-	CASSYRAGGNSPLHF	TGTGCCAGCAGTTACAGGGCCGGAGGGAATTCACCCCTCCACTTT
TRBV6-6	TRBJ2-1	17	once	-	CASSYQSGPTSYNEQFF	TGTGCCAGCAGTTACCAATCAGGGCCGACCTCCTACAATGAGCAGTTCTTC
TRBV7-9	TRBJ2-5	15	few	TRBD1	CASSFPGQGLREQYF	TGTGCCAGCAGCTTTCCGGGACAGGGGCTAAGGGAGCAGTACTTC
TRBV24-1	TRBJ1-4	15	-	-	CATSDAEATNEKLFF	TGTGCCACCAGTGACGCCGAAGCAACTAATGAAAAACTGTTTTTT
TRBV6-2/TRBV6-3	TRBJ2-1	16	-	-	CASSYSVQGGNNEQFF	TGTGCCAGCAGTTACTCAGTCCAGGGGGGGAACAATGAGCAGTTCTTC
TRBV4-3	TRBJ2-7	15	many	-	CASSQDQGPTYEQYF	TGCGCCAGCAGCCAAGATCAGGGACCAACCTACGAGCAGTACTTC
TRBV6-2/TRBV6-3	TRBJ2-3	16	-	TRBD1	CASSYLPGQGPDTQYF	TGTGCCAGCAGTTACCTGCCGGGACAGGGGCCAGATACGCAGTATTTT
TRBV12-3/TRBV12-4	TRBJ2-7	14	-	TRBD2	CAGSPPSGVDEQYF	TGTGCCGGCAGTCCCCCTAGCGGGGTGGACGAGCAGTACTTC
TRBV7-2	TRBJ2-4	17	once	TRBD2	CASSKAASGGAKNIQYF	TGTGCCAGCAGCAAGGCGGCTAGCGGGGGTGCCAAAAACATTCAGTACTTC